This T cell receptor (beta chain) emerged from a study of T cells in Graves' hyperthyroidism and ophthalmopathy. Many counts were recorded for this clonotype. Germline loops: CDR1 SGHKS, CDR2 YYEKEE (reference sequence). V shed 1 base and J 6 bases; nucleotides not matched to a gene: 3. The CDR3 loop spans 13 amino acids. TCR beta CDR3 sequences were amplified from RNA transcripts. The HTBI primer set served for first-round RT-PCR of the TCR CDR3. TCRdb re-called the multiplex PCR reads with MiXCR, one entry per CDR3 protein. The table lists around 440,000 distinct CDR3 sequences, 15% to 18% of them singletons. Diagnostic assessment was based on clinical symptoms, serum thyroxine and TRAb, thyroid ultrasound and orbital computed tomography.

The sample taken for sequencing was blood. The receptor's source is a woman between 18 and 30 years old with Graves' hyperthyroidism. This rearrangement joins TRBV5-5 to TRBJ2-7; 8 nucleotides align to TRBD1. The CDR3 region has the DNA TGTGCCAGCAGCTTGAGTACAGGGGGCGAGCAGTACTTC. Protein product: CASSLSTGGEQYF.